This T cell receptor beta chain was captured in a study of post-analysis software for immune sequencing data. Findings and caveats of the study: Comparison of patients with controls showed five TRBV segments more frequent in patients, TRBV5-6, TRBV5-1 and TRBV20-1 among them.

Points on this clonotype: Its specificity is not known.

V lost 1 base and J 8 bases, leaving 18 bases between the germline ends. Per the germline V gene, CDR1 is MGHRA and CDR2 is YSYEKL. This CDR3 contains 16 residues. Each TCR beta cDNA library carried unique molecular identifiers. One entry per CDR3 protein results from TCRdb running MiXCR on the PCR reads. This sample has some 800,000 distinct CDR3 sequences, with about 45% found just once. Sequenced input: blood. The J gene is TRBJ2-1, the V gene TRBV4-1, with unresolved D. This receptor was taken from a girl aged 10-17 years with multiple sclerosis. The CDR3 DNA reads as TGCGCCAGCAGCCAAGTGTCCGGAACAGTTGGGGATGAGCAGTTCTTC. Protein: CASSQVSGTVGDEQFF.